The 20 T cell receptor beta chains reported below all come from one sample, sequenced in a study of beta chain features in type 1 diabetes. What was sequenced were expressed TCRB transcripts, since all of the isolated RNA had been reverse transcribed. Method: immunoSEQ multiplex PCR; TCRdb's copy keeps in-frame clones and lacks some. The table shows some 900,000 clones, with under 20% occurring only once. Source material: naive CD4+ T cells from blood. These receptor sequences come from a woman between 18 and 29 years old in good health.

J is TRBJ2-2 and V is TRBV6-6; 8 bases are a match to TRBD2. V was pared by 2 bases and J by 5 bases, with 7 bases of the junction left unmatched. The CDR3 has 16 residues. Germline CDR1 is MNHNY and CDR2 is SVGAGI (reference sequence). The CDR3 is CASSYTGLAGTGELFF. DNA for the CDR3: TGTGCCAGCAGTTACACTGGACTAGCTGGAACCGGGGAGCTGTTTTTT.

The chain employs TRBV6-1 and TRBJ2-7, with D perhaps TRBD1 (5 bases). The germline V and J ends were trimmed by 4 bases and 2 bases, with 15 bases remaining between them. This CDR3 region has 15 residues. Germline V gene lookup returns CDR1 MNHNS and CDR2 SASEGT. The CDR3 DNA is TGTGCCAGCAGTGTCTACCCCGAAGGGGCCTACGAGCAGTACTTC. It codes for CASSVYPEGAYEQYF.

The sample holds a few counts of this clone. The V gene is TRBV28, the J gene TRBJ2-1; D uncertain. Trimming left V 3 bases short and J 6 bases short, with 15 bases between. The germline V gene has CDR1 MDHEN and CDR2 SYDVKM. This CDR3 has 15 residues. The CDR3 reads CASSFVQALSNEQFF. In DNA, the CDR3 is TGTGCCAGCAGTTTTGTGCAGGCCCTTTCCAATGAGCAGTTCTTC.

The chain combines TRBV28 with TRBJ2-5; D perhaps matches TRBD2 (5 bases). Trimming shortened V by 4 bases and J by 3 bases, and 6 bases separated the two germline ends. The germline gives CDR1 MDHEN, CDR2 SYDVKM. This CDR3 contains 12 residues. The CDR3 DNA reads TGTGCCAGCAGTTCGGGAAAAGAGACCCAGTACTTC. This encodes CASSSGKETQYF.

This clone has a handful of counts. V is TRBV11-2 and J is TRBJ2-1; TRBD2 matches 7 bases. Germline CDR1 SGHAT, CDR2 FQNNGV. CDR3 length: 17 amino acids. V shed 0 bases and J 4 bases; nucleotides not matched to a gene: 9. The CDR3: CASSLDLGLAVYNEQFF. CDR3 bases: TGTGCCAGCAGCTTAGATCTAGGGCTAGCGGTTTACAATGAGCAGTTCTTC.

V is TRBV7-9 and J is TRBJ2-2; D unclear. The V end was cut by 0 bases, the J end by 5 bases, with 10 bases between. The germline V gene encodes CDR1 SEHNR and CDR2 FQNEAQ (reference sequence). The CDR3 is 15 amino acids. The CDR3 sequence: CASSLASVETGELFF. CDR3 DNA sequence: TGTGCCAGCAGCTTAGCGTCGGTAGAAACCGGGGAGCTGTTTTTT.

The genes are TRBV5-6 and TRBJ2-3; the D is unclear. Between the trimmed V and J ends, which lost 4 bases and 5 bases, there was a span of 11 bases. Germline CDR1 and CDR2: SGHDT and YYEEEE. This CDR3 contains 13 residues. The CDR3 DNA sequence: TGTGCCAGCAGCCGTAGTGCGCAAGATACGCAGTATTTT. Translation: CASSRSAQDTQYF.

The V and J genes are TRBV5-4 and TRBJ2-5, with D perhaps matching TRBD2 (5 bases). Germline loops: CDR1 SGHNT, CDR2 YYREEE (reference sequence). The CDR3 sequence is 14 residues long. V was cut by 2 bases and J by 2 bases, with 10 bases left in between. CDR3 in DNA: TGTGCCAGCAGCTTTGGAGCGGTTCAAGAGACCCAGTACTTC. Translated: CASSFGAVQETQYF.

The gene calls are TRBV6-6 and TRBJ2-1, with D possibly TRBD1 on 5 matching bases. Germline CDR1 reads MNHNY; CDR2 reads SVGAGI (reference sequence). This CDR3 comprises 15 residues. The V end was cut by 6 bases, the J end by 1 base, with 13 bases between. The CDR3 region has the DNA TGTGCCAGCAGCTATCAAAAGGGGTCCTACAATGAGCAGTTCTTC. Translated, it gives CASSYQKGSYNEQFF.

V usage is TRBV5-4 and J usage is TRBJ2-1, with 11 bases aligning to TRBD2. CDR1 and CDR2 from the germline V gene are SGHNT and YYREEE (reference sequence). The CDR3 sequence is 15 residues long. Trimming removed 4 bases from V and 6 bases from J; junction bases left unmatched: 6. Here the CDR3 reads CASSHLSGRANEQFF. The CDR3 DNA is TGTGCCAGCAGCCATCTTAGCGGGAGGGCCAATGAGCAGTTCTTC.

In its sample, this clone was seen a few times. The chain uses TRBV5-1 and TRBJ2-1, with D uncertain. Looked up from germline, CDR1 is SGHRS and CDR2 is YFSETQ. Trimming shortened V by 0 bases and J by 2 bases, and 9 bases separated the two germline ends. The CDR3 runs to 15 residues. This CDR3 reads CASSLAPTPYNEQFF. In DNA, the CDR3 is TGCGCCAGCAGCTTGGCCCCAACCCCCTACAATGAGCAGTTCTTC.

This rearrangement joins TRBV7-2 to TRBJ2-3; TRBD2 matches at 11 bases. After removal of 5 bases from V and 0 bases from J, the junction contained 1 base not matched to a gene. Germline lookup yields CDR1 SGHTA and CDR2 FQGNSA. The CDR3 consists of 15 residues. The CDR3 nucleotides are TGTGCCAGCAGCGGGACTAGCGGTAGCACAGATACGCAGTATTTT. As protein: CASSGTSGSTDTQYF.

V and J are TRBV6-5 and TRBJ2-1; unclear D gene. Per the germline V gene, CDR1 is MNHEY and CDR2 is SVGAGI. CDR3 length: 16 amino acids. Trimming left V 0 bases short and J 10 bases short, with 19 bases between. CDR3 region: CASSYSSTNRYGEQFF. In nucleotides, the CDR3 is TGTGCCAGCAGTTACTCGAGCACTAACCGCTATGGGGAGCAGTTCTTC.

This clone has only a few counts. The chain recombines TRBV19 with TRBJ1-5; D ambiguous. Germline V gives CDR1 LNHDA, CDR2 SQIVND (reference sequence). The CDR3 runs 15 residues. V lost 1 base and J 5 bases, leaving 12 bases between the germline ends. The CDR3 spells CASSIGPLAYQPQHF. DNA of the CDR3: TGTGCCAGTAGTATAGGGCCGCTCGCCTATCAGCCCCAGCATTTT.

The V call is TRBV21-1, the J call TRBJ1-4. TRBV21-1 is reported as a pseudogene. The CDR3 loop spans 16 amino acids. The CDR3 reads CASSHDCWGGGEKLFF. CDR3 sequence (DNA): TGTGCCAGCAGCCACGATTGTTGGGGGGGCGGCGAAAAACTGTTTTTT.

In its sample, this clone was seen a few times. V usage is TRBV10-3 and J usage is TRBJ2-7, with TRBD1 identical over 7 bases. CDR1 is ENHRY, CDR2 SYGVKD, per germline. The CDR3 contains 15 residues. V lost 5 bases and J lost 5; bases outside the gene matches: 12. The CDR3 loop is CAISYKRDSSDEQYF. Here the CDR3 DNA reads TGTGCCATCAGTTACAAACGGGACAGCAGCGACGAGCAGTACTTC.

This clone was picked up a small number of times. J is TRBJ2-1 and V is TRBV5-4; TRBD2 matches at 7 bases. Unmatched junction bases numbered 5, after V lost 1 base and J lost 4 bases. The CDR3 is 15 residues long. From germline, CDR1 is SGHNT and CDR2 YYREEE (reference sequence). CDR3 sequence reads: CASSLLAGGYNEQFF. The CDR3, as DNA: TGTGCCAGCAGCTTGTTAGCGGGCGGGTACAATGAGCAGTTCTTC.

This sequence joins TRBV14 and TRBJ2-7, with 8 positions matching TRBD2. The V gene end was trimmed by 2 bases and the J gene end by 6 bases; junction bases not matched to a gene: 6. CDR3 length: 14 residues. CDR1 and CDR2 from the germline V gene are SGHDN and FVKESK. The CDR3 sequence: CASSQQGLVGEQYF. CDR3 nucleotides: TGTGCCAGCAGCCAACAGGGACTAGTAGGCGAGCAGTACTTC.

This clone has more than one count but fewer than ten. This specimen includes other DNA sequences encoding the same CDR3. CDR3 loop: CASSLAGSGANVLTF. CDR3 in DNA: TGTGCCAGCAGCTTAGCAGGGTCTGGGGCCAACGTCCTGACTTTC. V is TRBV7-2 and J is TRBJ2-6; no clear D gene. Trimming removed 0 bases from V and 1 base from J, with 4 bases in between. The CDR3 is 15 residues long. Germline CDR1 and CDR2: SGHTA and FQGNSA. Complete variable domain (other parts from reference TRBV7-2 and TRBJ2-6): GAGVSQSPSNKVTEKGKDVELRCDPISGHTALYWYRQSLGQGLEFLIYFQGNSAPDKSGLPSDRFSAERTGGSVSTLTIQRTQQEDSAVYLCASSLAGSGANVLTFGAGSRLTVL.

V is TRBV4-1 and J is TRBJ2-3, with 9 positions matching TRBD2. The CDR3 is 16 residues long. CDR1 MGHRA and CDR2 YSYEKL come from the germline V gene. Trimming cost V 4 bases and J 3 bases; bases outside gene matches: 8. The CDR3 sequence is CASSRKGLAGTDTQYF. The CDR3 DNA reads as TGCGCCAGCAGCCGAAAAGGCCTAGCGGGAACAGATACGCAGTATTTT.